Following are 18 T cell receptor beta chains from one sample sequenced in a study of T cells in women clearing cervical HPV infection. TCRdb's copy holds only in-frame clones and misses some; the assay was immunoSEQ multiplex PCR. The listing records 20,000 or so clones. Sequenced: blood buffy coat. The receptors shown here come from a woman between 18 and 69 years old with a cervical HPV16 infection that either progressed to CIN3+ or cleared (not recorded which).

In regard to this clone: The CDR3 end falls 3 residues outside the read, so it is completed with the germline J gene. V gene TRBV27 combines with J gene TRBJ1-2; possible D gene TRBD1, 6 bases. Germline V gene lookup returns CDR1 MNHEY and CDR2 SMNVEV (reference sequence). The CDR3 is 13 residues long. CDR3 in amino acids: CASSLNRAWGYTF. The CDR3 bases that were read are TGTGCCAGCAGTTTAAACAGGGCTTGGGGC.

Note on this clone: With the read ending 3 residues before the CDR3 end, the germline J gene is used to fill in that end. The chain carries TRBV12-3 or TRBV12-4 and TRBJ2-5; 9 positions agree with TRBD2. This CDR3 region has 14 residues. V was clipped by 5 bases and J by 5 bases; unmatched bases: 6. The sequenced part of the CDR3 DNA is TGTGCCAGCAGTAATAGCGGGGGAGGCGAGACC. This codes for CASSNSGGGET. The whole CDR3 sequence is CASSNSGGGETQYF.

Concerning this clone: The sequence runs out 3 residues before the end of the CDR3; the remainder is reconstructed from the germline J gene. The chain combines TRBV7-9 with TRBJ2-5; TRBD2 matches at 7 bases. Per the germline V gene, CDR1 is SEHNR and CDR2 is FQNEAQ (reference sequence). With V trimmed by 1 base and J by 4 bases, 3 bases remained unmatched. This CDR3 spans 14 amino acids. The CDR3 spells CASSLVSSGETQYF. The sequenced part of the CDR3 DNA is TGTGCCAGCAGCTTAGTGTCTAGCGGAGAGACC.

On this clone: One junction end does not reproduce the germline sequence, and a read error may be involved. The sequence runs out 3 residues before the end of the CDR3; the remainder is reconstructed from the germline J gene. The J gene is TRBJ2-1, the V gene TRBV4-2, with 8 bases aligning to TRBD2. Germline assignment: CDR1 LGHNA and CDR2 YNFKEQ. The CDR3 has 17 residues. The chain's CDR3 is CASSGGRTFVGDNEQFF. The DNA read from the CDR3 is TGCGCCAGCAGCGGGGGCAGAACTTTTGTTGGGGACAATGAG.

Concerning this clone: The read ends 3 residues early relative to the CDR3; the germline J gene fills the gap. The chain is built from TRBV18 and TRBJ2-7; the match to TRBD1 covers 9 bases. The CDR3 loop spans 15 amino acids. V lost 4 bases, J lost 1 base, and 5 bases stayed unmatched. Germline V gene sequence: CDR1 KGHSH, CDR2 LQKENI. CDR3 amino acids: CASSLAGTGSYEQYF. Partial CDR3 DNA: TGTGCCAGCTCACTAGCCGGGACAGGGTCCTACGAG.

As to this clone: The CDR3 end lies 3 residues beyond the end of the read and is filled in from the germline J gene. The genes are TRBV28 and TRBJ1-1; D not resolved. Germline V gene data show CDR1 as MDHEN and CDR2 as SYDVKM. The length of the CDR3 is 12 residues. The chain's CDR3 is CASRPEIREAFF. The covered CDR3 bases are TGTGCCAGCAGACCCGAGATTCGGGAA.

About this clone itself: The CDR3 extends 3 residues past the end of the read, so its final part is completed from the germline J gene. V and J are TRBV23-1 and TRBJ2-4; D is perhaps TRBD1 (6 bases). TRBV23-1 is an ORF for which the function is uncertain. The CDR3 is 19 amino acids. V was trimmed by 9 bases and J by 2 bases, leaving 29 bases between them. CDR3 DNA (partial): TGCGCCAGTCATGAAAGCAGGGGACGTCGCTTGGAGCCCAAAAACATT. Amino acid sequence: CASHESRGRRLEPKNI. The CDR3, in full, reads CASHESRGRRLEPKNIQYF.

Notes on this clone: Its ends do not fully match the called genes, so a read error is possible. Read sequence stops 3 residues before the CDR3 end, and the germline J gene provides the missing end. The rearrangement links TRBV7-7 to TRBJ2-4; the match to TRBD1 covers 8 bases. The CDR3 runs to 16 residues. Germline V gives CDR1 SSHAT, CDR2 FNYEAQ (reference sequence). This chain's CDR3 is CASSLEGRGRIYGQYF. CDR3 DNA, as far as it was read: TGTGCTAGCAGCTTAGAGGGCAGGGGGCGAATCTATGGT. Combining the CDR3 with reference TRBV7-7 and TRBJ2-4 gives the whole variable domain GAGVSQSPRYKVTKRGQDVTLRCDPISSHATLYWYQQALGQGPEFLTYFNYEAQPDKSGLPSDRFSAERPEGSISTLTIQRTEQRDSAMYRCASSLEGRGRIYGQYFGAGTRLSVL.

Turning to this clone: Sequencing ends 3 residues short of the CDR3 end; the germline J gene provides the rest. The chain combines TRBV20-1 with TRBJ2-3, with 7 bases matching TRBD1. CDR1 is DFQATT, CDR2 SNEGSKA, per germline (reference sequence). This CDR3 has 16 amino acids. The V segment lost 3 bases and the J segment 4 bases; nucleotides outside the gene matches: 13. The CDR3 DNA, read in part, is TGCAGTGCTAGGGCCCCGACAGGGTTGGGACCAGATACG. This codes for CSARAPTGLGPDT. The whole CDR3 reads CSARAPTGLGPDTQYF.

With respect to this clone: The CDR3 is cut off 3 residues early in the read; its end comes from the germline J gene. The V call is TRBV5-4, the J call TRBJ2-7; weak D call: TRBD1 (5 bases). Trimming removed 4 bases from V and 0 bases from J, with 14 bases in between. The CDR3 has 15 amino acids. Germline assignment: CDR1 SGHNT and CDR2 YYREEE (reference sequence). CDR3 bases read: TGTGCCAGCAGCCCCGACAGACGTATCTCCTACGAG. Amino acids: CASSPDRRISYE. The CDR3, in full, reads CASSPDRRISYEQYF.

Notes on this clone: The read gets to within 3 residues of the CDR3 end, and the germline J gene fills in the rest. V is TRBV2 and J is TRBJ2-3; tentatively, D is TRBD1 (6 bases). CDR3 length: 15 amino acids. CDR1 and CDR2 (germline): SNHLY, FYNNEI. The CDR3 protein is CASSGGRGGSETQYF. CDR3 DNA, as far as it was read: TGTGCCAGCAGTGGGGGCAGGGGCGGATCGGAGACG.

In the case of this clone: The read halts 3 residues ahead of the CDR3 end, with the missing end drawn from the germline J gene. V usage is TRBV7-8 and J usage is TRBJ2-7; 8 bases are shared with TRBD2. The V gene end was trimmed by 0 bases and the J gene end by 0 bases; junction bases not matched to a gene: 10. Germline assignment: CDR1 SGHVS and CDR2 FQNEAQ. CDR3 length equals 18 residues. The covered CDR3 bases are TGTGCCAGCAGCTTAGCGGCGGGTCGGGGGGGAAGCTCCTACGAG. This encodes CASSLAAGRGGSSYE. The entire CDR3 protein reads CASSLAAGRGGSSYEQYF.

Remarks on this clone: The read is 3 residues too short to cover the CDR3 end, so that end is filled in from the germline J gene. This chain connects TRBV29-1 to TRBJ1-2; the D is unclear. The CDR3 spans 12 residues. Germline V gene data show CDR1 as SQVTM and CDR2 as ANQGSEA. Trimming pared 6 bases from V and 2 bases from J, leaving 10 bases between. This CDR3 is CSVAAQNYGYTF. CDR3 DNA (partial): TGCAGCGTCGCCGCACAGAACTATGGC.

On this clone: The read gets to within 3 residues of the CDR3 end, and the germline J gene fills in the rest. The rearrangement links TRBV4-1 to TRBJ1-1; tentative D call: TRBD1 (6 bases). Looked up from germline, CDR1 is MGHRA and CDR2 is YSYEKL. This CDR3 comprises 15 residues. CDR3 bases read: TGCGCCAGCAGCCAAGACGACTTAGGGGGAGGCGAA. Protein sequence: CASSQDDLGGGE. The whole CDR3 reads CASSQDDLGGGEAFF.

With respect to this clone: The sequence runs out 3 residues before the end of the CDR3; the remainder is reconstructed from the germline J gene. V usage is TRBV10-2 and J usage is TRBJ2-7; D is unclear. This CDR3 is 15 amino acids long. In germline, CDR1 is WSHSY, CDR2 SAAADI. V was trimmed by 3 bases and J by 1 base, leaving 13 bases between them. The CDR3 DNA, read in part, is TGCGCCAGCAGTGATAGCCACGGCCGATCCTACGAG. Translated, it gives CASSDSHGRSYE. The full CDR3 protein reads CASSDSHGRSYEQYF.

A remark on this clone: The junction and the germline gene differ at one end; a read error may be behind it. Incomplete CDR3 DNA: TGCGCCAGCAGCCAAGCCCCTGGCGGAGGGGCGAGCTATGGC. Amino acids: CASSQAPGGGASYG. The complete CDR3 reads CASSQAPGGGASYGYTF. The genes are TRBV4-2 and TRBJ1-2; a possible D gene is TRBD1 (5 bases). From the germline J gene comes the end of the CDR3, since the read stops 3 residues before it. The germline CDR1 and CDR2 sequences are LGHNA and YNFKEQ. The CDR3 sequence is 17 residues long.

About this clone: The read gets to within 3 residues of the CDR3 end, and the germline J gene fills in the rest. This chain uses TRBV7-2 with TRBJ1-1, with 10 positions matching TRBD1. The germline CDR1 and CDR2 sequences are SGHTA and FQGNSA. V lost 0 bases and J lost 4; bases outside the gene matches: 5. The CDR3 covers 16 residues. CDR3 sequence reads: CASSLAGQGFGTEAFF. The sequenced CDR3 bases are TGTGCCAGCAGCTTAGCGGGACAGGGGTTCGGCACTGAA. The complete variable domain, with remaining parts taken from reference TRBV7-2 and TRBJ1-1, reads GAGVSQSPSNKVTEKGKDVELRCDPISGHTALYWYRQSLGQGLEFLIYFQGNSAPDKSGLPSDRFSAERTGGSVSTLTIQRTQQEDSAVYLCASSLAGQGFGTEAFFGQGTRLTVV.

Concerning this clone itself: The CDR3 end falls 3 residues outside the read, so it is completed with the germline J gene. This sequence joins TRBV11-3 and TRBJ1-2, with TRBD1 identical over 8 bases. Germline V gene data show CDR1 as SGHNT and CDR2 as YENEEA. The CDR3 is 14 residues long. CDR3 region: CASSLGQGVGDYTF. CDR3 DNA, as far as it was read: TGTGCCAGCAGCCTAGGACAGGGAGTAGGGGAC. The complete variable domain, with remaining parts taken from reference TRBV11-3 and TRBJ1-2, reads EAGVVQSPRYKIIEKKQPVAFWCNPISGHNTLYWYLQNLGQGPELLIRYENEEAVDDSQLPKDRFSAERLKGVDSTLKIQPAELGDSAVYLCASSLGQGVGDYTFGSGTRLTVV.